This entry is about one T cell receptor beta chain. This specimen comes from a study of T-cell reconstitution after alpha-beta-depleted transplantation in children. As it was prepared, the TCRbeta library received unique molecular identifiers. One entry per CDR3 protein results from TCRdb running MiXCR on the PCR reads. The data contain about 540,000 distinct CDR3 sequences, about 18% of them singletons. The CDR3 length is 14 residues. The V gene lost 5 bases and the J gene lost 4 bases, with 11 bases spanning the gap. This receptor was obtained from a human donor who donated a stem cell graft to a child with acute lymphoblastic leukemia. Sample: PBMCs from the stem cell graft donor, taken from the stem cell graft. The V call is TRBV12-3 or TRBV12-4, the J call TRBJ2-2; tentatively, D is TRBD1 (6 bases). CDR3 amino acids: CASSQDRPTGELFF. DNA of the CDR3: TGTGCCAGCAGTCAGGACAGACCCACCGGGGAGCTGTTTTTT.